These 22 T cell receptor beta chains originate from one sample sequenced in a study of cytomegalovirus exposure and HLA in healthy donors. The PCR contained 60 Vbeta and 13 Jbeta primers. Clones were sequenced by immunoSEQ multiplex PCR, and TCRdb holds only the in-frame ones, with some missing. Here the sample spans roughly 180,000 clones, about four fifths being singletons. The sample comprised PBMCs. The receptors originated from a girl aged 5-17 years in good health and CMV-seropositive.

The chain joins TRBV30 to TRBJ2-5; no reliable D call. The V and J ends lost 3 bases and 5 bases respectively, with 7 bases between them. The CDR3 is 11 amino acids. Germline values: CDR1 GTSNPN, CDR2 SVGIG (reference sequence). This CDR3 is CAWRLSETQYF. The CDR3 region has the DNA TGTGCCTGGAGGTTATCGGAGACCCAGTACTTC.

The chain has TRBV7-9 and TRBJ1-5, with a tentative D call TRBD1 (5 bases). Germline CDR1 reads SEHNR; CDR2 reads FQNEAQ (reference sequence). The length of the CDR3 is 17 residues. V gave up 1 base and J gave up 2 bases, with 15 bases separating them. The CDR3 DNA follows: TGTGCCAGCAGCTTAGGGGGGGGGAGGGAAGGCAATCAGCCCCAGCATTTT. Its protein is CASSLGGGREGNQPQHF.

J is TRBJ2-3 and V is TRBV9, with D possibly being TRBD2 (6 bases). CDR3 length equals 15 residues. Germline CDR1 and CDR2: SGDLS and YYNGEE. The V end lost 1 base, the J end lost 2 bases, and 11 bases lay between the germline ends. The CDR3 nucleotides read TGTGCCAGCAGCGTAACCGGGGGAGCCACAGATACGCAGTATTTT. Amino acids: CASSVTGGATDTQYF.

The CDR3 DNA is TGTGCCAGCAGGGAGGGGAGGGGCACTGAAGCTTTCTTT. Translation: CASREGRGTEAFF. The V and J genes are TRBV6-1 and TRBJ1-1; a weak D match, TRBD1 (5 bases). The CDR3 covers 13 residues. The germline V gene encodes CDR1 MNHNS and CDR2 SASEGT. Trimming cost V 6 bases and J 4 bases, with 12 bases left between them.

This rearrangement joins TRBV30 to TRBJ2-1; 9 bases match TRBD2. Germline V lookup: CDR1 GTSNPN, CDR2 SVGIG (reference sequence). V shed 1 base and J 6 bases; nucleotides not matched to a gene: 4. The CDR3 has 14 amino acids. The CDR3 bases are TGTGCCTGGAGTGGTGGCGGGGGGGCCAATGAGCAGTTCTTC. Translation: CAWSGGGGANEQFF. Full variable domain (remainder filled in from reference TRBV30 and TRBJ2-1): SQTIHQWPATLVQPVGSPLSLECTVEGTSNPNLYWYRQAAGRGLQLLFYSVGIGQISSEVPQNLSASRPQDRQFILSSKKLLLSDSGFYLCAWSGGGGANEQFFGPGTRLTVL.

The chain couples TRBV5-1 to TRBJ2-6, with no clear D. Germline CDR1 is SGHRS and CDR2 is YFSETQ. V lost 4 bases, J lost 0 bases, and 11 bases lay in between. The CDR3 consists of 16 residues. CDR3 nucleotide sequence: TGCGCCAGCAGCCCCCAGGTGAACTCTGGGGCCAACGTCCTGACTTTC. Translating it yields CASSPQVNSGANVLTF.

The chain recombines TRBV7-9 with TRBJ2-3; 13 bases map to TRBD2. This CDR3 is built from 17 residues. CDR1 and CDR2 (germline): SEHNR, FQNEAQ (reference sequence). Trimming took 5 bases from V and 1 from J; bases not matched to a gene: 6. Here the CDR3 DNA reads TGTGCCAGCAGCCCCCGGGGGACTAGCGGGGGCACAGATACGCAGTATTTT. This sequence encodes CASSPRGTSGGTDTQYF.

This chain joins TRBV6-5 and TRBJ2-7, with D possibly being TRBD1 (5 bases). CDR1 is MNHEY, CDR2 SVGAGI, per germline. The CDR3 covers 16 residues. V was clipped by 0 bases and J by 6 bases, with 18 bases between them. DNA of the CDR3: TGTGCCAGCAGTTACTCGGGGCAGTGGACGGTCGGCGAGCAGTACTTC. Translated, it gives CASSYSGQWTVGEQYF.

The gene calls are TRBV7-8 and TRBJ1-1; D might be TRBD1 (5 bases). Germline values: CDR1 SGHVS, CDR2 FQNEAQ. This CDR3 contains 14 residues. V lost 5 bases and J lost 0, with 10 bases in between. The CDR3: CASSPGLLNTEAFF. DNA for the CDR3: TGTGCCAGCAGCCCGGGACTGCTGAACACTGAAGCTTTCTTT.

Ten or more counts support this clone. The genes are TRBV18 and TRBJ1-2; 9 bases are shared with TRBD1. CDR1 and CDR2 from the germline V gene are KGHSH and LQKENI. The J segment lost 4 bases and the V segment lost 3 bases, leaving 3 bases of the junction unmatched. This CDR3 has 14 residues. CDR3 in amino acids: CASSPSTGGYGYTF. The CDR3 nucleotides read TGTGCCAGCTCACCTTCGACAGGGGGCTATGGCTACACCTTC.

The rearrangement links TRBV11-3 to TRBJ2-7; D not resolved. This CDR3 spans 14 amino acids. V was pared by 5 bases and J by 2 bases, with 13 bases between. The V gene's germline CDR1 is SGHNT and CDR2 YENEEA. The CDR3 nucleotides read TGTGCCAGCAGCCCTAGTCGGCAACCCTACGAGCAGTACTTC. Protein: CASSPSRQPYEQYF. The variable domain in full, completed from reference TRBV11-3 and TRBJ2-7, reads EAGVVQSPRYKIIEKKQPVAFWCNPISGHNTLYWYLQNLGQGPELLIRYENEEAVDDSQLPKDRFSAERLKGVDSTLKIQPAELGDSAVYLCASSPSRQPYEQYFGPGTRLTVT.

This clone was recorded a few times. V usage is TRBV7-3 and J usage is TRBJ2-5, with 9 nucleotides matching TRBD2. The CDR3 sequence is 15 residues long. J gave up 4 bases and V 2 bases, and 5 bases lay outside the gene matches. Germline V gene sequence: CDR1 SGHTA, CDR2 FQGTGA. CDR3 nucleotides: TGTGCCAGCAGCTTAGTCAGCGGGGGGACAGAGACCCAGTACTTC. Its translation is CASSLVSGGTETQYF. Variable domain in full (rest from reference TRBV7-3 and TRBJ2-5): GAGVSQTPSNKVTEKGKYVELRCDPISGHTALYWYRQSLGQGPEFLIYFQGTGAADDSGLPNDRFFAVRPEGSVSTLKIQRTERGDSAVYLCASSLVSGGTETQYFGPGTRLLVL.

V usage is TRBV7-2 and J usage is TRBJ2-3; 7 bases line up with TRBD1. In germline, CDR1 is SGHTA, CDR2 FQGNSA. The junction had 11 bases not matched to a gene; V was cut back by 3 bases and J by 2 bases. The CDR3 has 17 amino acids. CDR3 loop: CASSFHRLTGVTDTQYF. In nucleotides, the CDR3 is TGTGCCAGCAGCTTTCATCGCTTAACAGGGGTCACAGATACGCAGTATTTT. Using reference TRBV7-2 and TRBJ2-3 for the parts outside the CDR3, the full variable domain is GAGVSQSPSNKVTEKGKDVELRCDPISGHTALYWYRQSLGQGLEFLIYFQGNSAPDKSGLPSDRFSAERTGGSVSTLTIQRTQQEDSAVYLCASSFHRLTGVTDTQYFGPGTRLTVL.

The chain has TRBV7-3 and TRBJ1-1; 7 nucleotides line up with TRBD1. Germline trimming cut 5 bases from V and 3 bases from J; bases unmatched to any gene: 6. Germline CDR1 reads SGHTA; CDR2 reads FQGTGA. The CDR3 spans 14 residues. CDR3 in DNA: TGTGCCAGCAGCCCGACAGGGTTGTACACTGAAGCTTTCTTT. The encoded protein is CASSPTGLYTEAFF. The full variable domain, its missing parts supplied by reference TRBV7-3 and TRBJ1-1, is GAGVSQTPSNKVTEKGKYVELRCDPISGHTALYWYRQSLGQGPEFLIYFQGTGAADDSGLPNDRFFAVRPEGSVSTLKIQRTERGDSAVYLCASSPTGLYTEAFFGQGTRLTVV.

The V call is TRBV6-5, the J call TRBJ1-5; D not resolved. V was clipped by 0 bases and J by 4 bases, with 10 bases between them. The CDR3 totals 15 residues. Germline values: CDR1 MNHEY, CDR2 SVGAGI. For the CDR3, the DNA is TGTGCCAGCAGTTACTCTAGGCGGCAAAATCAGCCCCAGCATTTT. The encoded protein is CASSYSRRQNQPQHF.

The CDR3 spells CASSQDRLTTNEKLFF. CDR3 nucleotides: TGTGCCAGCAGCCAAGATCGACTCACAACTAATGAAAAACTGTTTTTT. The V call is TRBV4-2, the J call TRBJ1-4; the D is unclear. V was trimmed by 0 bases and J by 0 bases, leaving 8 bases between them. The CDR3 runs 16 residues. Germline loops: CDR1 LGHNA, CDR2 YNFKEQ.

The chain has TRBV11-3 and TRBJ2-1, with a tentative D call TRBD2 (7 bases). CDR1 and CDR2 from the germline V gene are SGHNT and YENEEA. The CDR3 length is 17 residues. Trimming left V 5 bases short and J 2 bases short, with 19 bases between. DNA for the CDR3: TGTGCCAGCAGCCCCTTTTATGCGGGGGCTACCTACAATGAGCAGTTCTTC. Translation: CASSPFYAGATYNEQFF.

The chain carries TRBV4-1 and TRBJ2-7; 11 nucleotides align to TRBD1. Looked up from germline, CDR1 is MGHRA and CDR2 is YSYEKL. V trimming: 0 bases; J trimming: 3 bases; junction bases outside the gene matches: 4. CDR3 length equals 16 residues. CDR3 sequence: CASSQDRGQGGYEQYF. In DNA, the CDR3 is TGCGCCAGCAGCCAAGATAGGGGACAGGGGGGCTACGAGCAGTACTTC.

The V and J genes are TRBV5-1 and TRBJ1-1, with TRBD1 matching over 8 bases. This CDR3 region has 16 residues. Germline CDR1 is SGHRS and CDR2 is YFSETQ. After removal of 1 base from V and 4 bases from J, the junction contained 9 bases not matched to a gene. CDR3 loop: CASSLTPRQGSTEAFF. The DNA of the CDR3 is TGCGCCAGCAGCTTGACCCCTAGACAGGGGAGCACTGAAGCTTTCTTT.

This chain uses TRBV27 with TRBJ2-1, with 9 bases fitting TRBD1. The CDR3 spans 19 residues. The ends lost 4 bases at V and 8 bases at J; junction bases unmatched: 21. Looked up from germline, CDR1 is MNHEY and CDR2 is SMNVEV (reference sequence). CDR3 bases: TGTGCCAGCAGTTATCTTCCGCTCTTCCGGGACAGGGAGAAGGATGAGCAGTTCTTC. This sequence encodes CASSYLPLFRDREKDEQFF.

The gene calls are TRBV6-1 and TRBJ2-5; TRBD2 agrees at 16 bases. The V and J ends lost 8 bases and 5 bases, in that order; junction bases with no gene match: 5. Germline V gives CDR1 MNHNS, CDR2 SASEGT. This CDR3 region has 15 residues. The CDR3 nucleotides are TGTGCCAGCGTAGGGACTAGCGGGGGGGCTGAGACCCAGTACTTC. Encoded protein: CASVGTSGGAETQYF.

The rearrangement links TRBV29-1 to TRBJ1-1, with a weak D call TRBD1 (5 bases). The CDR3 totals 13 residues. Trimming shortened V by 3 bases and J by 1 base, and 9 bases separated the two germline ends. Looked up from germline, CDR1 is SQVTM and CDR2 is ANQGSEA. CDR3 DNA: TGCAGCGTTGACAGGGATTGGAACACTGAAGCTTTCTTT. Its translation: CSVDRDWNTEAFF.